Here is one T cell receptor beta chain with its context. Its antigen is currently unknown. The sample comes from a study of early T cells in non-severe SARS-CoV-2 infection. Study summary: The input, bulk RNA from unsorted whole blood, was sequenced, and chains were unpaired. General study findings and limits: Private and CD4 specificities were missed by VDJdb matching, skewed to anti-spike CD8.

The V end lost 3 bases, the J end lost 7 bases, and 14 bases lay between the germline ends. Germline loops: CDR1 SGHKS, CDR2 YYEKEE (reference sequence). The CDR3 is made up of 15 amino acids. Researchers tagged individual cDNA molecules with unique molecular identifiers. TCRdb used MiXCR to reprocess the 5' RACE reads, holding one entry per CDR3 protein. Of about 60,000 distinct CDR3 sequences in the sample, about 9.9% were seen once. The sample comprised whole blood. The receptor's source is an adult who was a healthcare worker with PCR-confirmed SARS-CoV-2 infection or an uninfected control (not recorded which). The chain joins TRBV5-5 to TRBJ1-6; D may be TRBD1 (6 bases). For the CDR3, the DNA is TGTGCCAGCAGCTACCGTAGGGGGGAAAATTCACCCCTCCACTTT. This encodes CASSYRRGENSPLHF.